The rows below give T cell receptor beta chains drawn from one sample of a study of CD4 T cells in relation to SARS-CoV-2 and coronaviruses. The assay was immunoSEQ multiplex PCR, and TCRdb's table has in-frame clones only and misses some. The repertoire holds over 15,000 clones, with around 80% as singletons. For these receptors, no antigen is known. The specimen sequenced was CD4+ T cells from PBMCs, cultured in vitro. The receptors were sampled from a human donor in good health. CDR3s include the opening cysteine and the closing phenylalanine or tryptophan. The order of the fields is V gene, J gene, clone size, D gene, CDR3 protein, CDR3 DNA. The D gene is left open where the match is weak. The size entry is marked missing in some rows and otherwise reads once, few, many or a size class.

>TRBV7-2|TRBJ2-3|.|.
CASSLGSADTQYF
TGTGCCAGCAGCTTAGGGAGCGCAGATACGCAGTATTTT
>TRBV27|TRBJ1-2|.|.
CASSLFWDMGVYTF
TGTGCCAGCAGTTTATTTTGGGACATGGGGGTCTACACCTTC
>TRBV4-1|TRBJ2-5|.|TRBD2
CASSAGGPETQYF
TGCGCCAGCAGCGCGGGAGGGCCAGAGACCCAGTACTTC
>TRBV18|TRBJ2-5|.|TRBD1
CASSPPGQGQETQYF
TGTGCCAGCTCTCCCCCCGGACAGGGACAAGAGACCCAGTACTTC
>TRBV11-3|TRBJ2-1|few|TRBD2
CASSLGGGGAYNEQFF
TGTGCCAGCAGCTTAGGGGGCGGGGGGGCCTACAATGAGCAGTTCTTC
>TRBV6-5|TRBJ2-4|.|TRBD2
CASRDSGSSKNIQYF
TGTGCCAGCAGGGACAGCGGGAGTTCCAAAAACATTCAGTACTTC
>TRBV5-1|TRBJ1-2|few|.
CASSFEGVYGYTF
TGCGCCAGCAGCTTTGAAGGGGTCTATGGCTACACCTTC
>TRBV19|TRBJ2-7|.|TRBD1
CASSINPPGQGYEQYF
TGTGCCAGTAGTATAAATCCCCCAGGACAGGGGTACGAGCAGTACTTC
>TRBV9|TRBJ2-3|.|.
CASSVISTSPTDTQYF
TGTGCCAGCAGCGTAATTTCAACTTCTCCCACAGATACGCAGTATTTT
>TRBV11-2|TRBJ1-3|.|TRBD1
CASSSTLLTGLFSGNTIYF
TGTGCCAGCAGCTCCACCCTCCTGACAGGGCTCTTCTCTGGAAACACCATATATTTT
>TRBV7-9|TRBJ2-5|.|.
CASSLGQLLEETQYF
TGTGCCAGCAGCTTGGGGCAGTTGTTGGAGGAGACCCAGTACTTC
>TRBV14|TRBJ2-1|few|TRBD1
CASSQRQGVYNEQFF
TGTGCCAGCAGCCAGCGACAGGGGGTCTACAATGAGCAGTTCTTC
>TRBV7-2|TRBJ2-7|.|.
CASSLAGLSSYEQYF
TGTGCCAGCAGCTTAGCGGGGCTAAGCTCCTACGAGCAGTACTTC
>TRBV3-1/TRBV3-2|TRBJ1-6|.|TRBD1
CASSNLDRGYNSPLHF
TGTGCCAGCAGCAACTTGGACAGGGGTTATAATTCACCCCTCCACTTT
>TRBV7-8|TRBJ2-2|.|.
CASSQGSWNTGELFF
TGTGCCAGCAGCCAGGGATCCTGGAACACCGGGGAGCTGTTTTTT
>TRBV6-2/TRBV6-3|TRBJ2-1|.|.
CASSPTTSLEQFF
TGTGCCAGCAGTCCCACAACTAGTCTTGAGCAGTTCTTC
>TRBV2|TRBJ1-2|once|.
CASSESGVDGYTF
TGTGCCAGCAGTGAATCAGGGGTCGATGGCTACACCTTC
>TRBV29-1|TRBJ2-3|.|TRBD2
CSVEDRVAGVTDTQYF
TGCAGCGTTGAAGATCGGGTAGCGGGGGTCACGGATACGCAGTATTTT
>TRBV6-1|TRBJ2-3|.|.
CASSEEGPADTQYF
TGTGCCAGCAGCGAAGAGGGCCCCGCTGATACGCAGTATTTT
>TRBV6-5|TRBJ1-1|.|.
CASSYSTYGEAFF
TGTGCCAGCAGTTACTCGACTTACGGTGAAGCTTTCTTT
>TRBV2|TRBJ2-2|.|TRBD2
CASRPGGYTGELFF
TGTGCCAGCCGACCGGGGGGGTACACCGGGGAGCTGTTTTTT
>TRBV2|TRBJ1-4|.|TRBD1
CASSVDRLNEKLFF
TGTGCCAGCAGTGTGGACAGGTTAAATGAAAAACTGTTTTTT
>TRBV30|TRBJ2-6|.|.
CAWTGESSGANVLTF
TGTGCCTGGACAGGGGAGAGCTCGGGGGCCAACGTCCTGACTTTC
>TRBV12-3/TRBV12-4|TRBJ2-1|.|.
CASGRYDEQFF
TGTGCCAGCGGACGGTACGATGAGCAGTTCTTC
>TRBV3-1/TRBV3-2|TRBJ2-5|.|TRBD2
CASSHAPRIAGVLETQYF
TGTGCCAGCAGCCACGCTCCCCGAATAGCGGGAGTGTTAGAGACCCAGTACTTC
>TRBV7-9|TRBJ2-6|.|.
CASSLRGGKSGANVLTF
TGTGCCAGCAGCTTGAGGGGTGGAAAATCTGGGGCCAACGTCCTGACTTTC
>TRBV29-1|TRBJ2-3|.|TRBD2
CSSSGTSGADTQYF
TGCAGCTCCTCCGGGACTAGCGGAGCAGATACGCAGTATTTT
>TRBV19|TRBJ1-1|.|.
CASSISRDSGSLAFF
TGTGCCAGTAGTATAAGCAGGGATTCCGGAAGCTTAGCTTTCTTT
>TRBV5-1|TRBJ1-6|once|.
CASSLEPAGNSPLHF
TGCGCCAGCAGCTTGGAACCGGCGGGTAATTCACCCCTCCACTTT
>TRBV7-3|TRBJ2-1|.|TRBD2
CASSRGVNNEQFF
TGTGCCAGCAGCCGGGGGGTTAACAATGAGCAGTTCTTC
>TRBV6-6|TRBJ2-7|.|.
CASSPRQGGTYEQYF
TGTGCCAGCAGTCCCCGACAGGGAGGAACCTACGAGCAGTACTTC
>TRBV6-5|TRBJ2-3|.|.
CASKQQWSTDTQYF
TGTGCCAGCAAACAACAGTGGAGCACAGATACGCAGTATTTT
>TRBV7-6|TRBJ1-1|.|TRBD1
CASSLGRTGLNTEAFF
TGTGCCAGCAGCTTAGGTCGGACAGGTTTGAACACTGAAGCTTTCTTT
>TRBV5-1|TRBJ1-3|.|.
CASSPDSSGNTIYF
TGCGCCAGCAGCCCGGACAGCTCTGGAAACACCATATATTTT
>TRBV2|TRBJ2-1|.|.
CASSEGLDHEQFF
TGTGCCAGCAGTGAAGGGTTAGACCATGAGCAGTTCTTC
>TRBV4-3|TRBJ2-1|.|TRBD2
CASSPRTSGGEQFF
TGCGCCAGCAGCCCGCGGACTAGCGGGGGTGAGCAGTTCTTC
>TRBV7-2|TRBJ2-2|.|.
CASSPERGIITGELFF
TGTGCCAGCAGCCCCGAGCGCGGAATTATCACCGGGGAGCTGTTTTTT
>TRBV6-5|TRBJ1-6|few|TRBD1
CASSRAGTDSPLHF
TGTGCCAGCAGTAGGGCCGGGACAGATTCACCCCTCCACTTT
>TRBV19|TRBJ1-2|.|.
CASSSRDFNYGYTF
TGTGCCAGTAGTTCCCGGGACTTCAACTATGGCTACACCTTC
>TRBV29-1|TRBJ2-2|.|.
CSVGARKNTGELFF
TGCAGCGTTGGGGCACGGAAGAACACCGGGGAGCTGTTTTTT
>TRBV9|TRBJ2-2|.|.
CASSVAVGLTGELFF
TGTGCCAGCAGCGTAGCTGTAGGACTGACCGGGGAGCTGTTTTTT
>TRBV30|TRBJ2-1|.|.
CAWSVGHYNEQFF
TGTGCCTGGAGTGTAGGGCACTACAATGAGCAGTTCTTC
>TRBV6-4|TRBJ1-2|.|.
CASREAGHTIGYTF
TGTGCCAGCAGAGAAGCGGGACATACGATTGGCTACACCTTC
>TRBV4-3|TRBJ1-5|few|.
CASSQDKGQPQHF
TGCGCCAGCAGCCAAGATAAGGGTCAGCCCCAGCATTTT
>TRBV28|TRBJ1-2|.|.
CASSSSGMSYGYTF
TGTGCCAGCAGTTCCTCAGGGATGAGCTATGGCTACACCTTC